What follows are 15 T cell receptor beta chains derived from one specimen sequenced in a study of tumor-infiltrating lymphocytes in primary liver carcinoma. Researchers generated TCR beta cDNA from about 450 ng of total RNA, relying on a constant-region primer. Library construction for TCR beta comprised three nested multiplex PCR rounds performed with slightly modified ARM-PCR. TRBV1-TRBV30 forward and Cbeta reverse primers drove the first two approximately 11-cycle rounds. TCRdb passed the multiplex PCR reads through MiXCR, listing each CDR3 protein once. There are 70,000 to 85,000 distinct CDR3 sequences in the sample; about 70% occur only once, and roughly 15% lies in the top ten. The tissue used was unsorted bulk material of about 17-33 mg. RNA and DNA were co-extracted from it with the AllPrep DNA/RNA mini kit. Source material: liver tumor tissue from sampling region 4. This sample's subset: tumor region T4, right-lateral pole. These receptor sequences come from an older woman with primary liver carcinoma and hepatitis B virus infection.

Details on this clonotype: Mismatch with germline at one junction end may stem from a read error. The rearrangement uses TRBV11-2 and TRBJ2-1; TRBD2 aligns across 8 bases. Germline CDR1 and CDR2: SGHAT and FQNNGV. The CDR3 has 14 residues. The CDR3 is CTSNLLADYNEQFF. DNA for the CDR3: TGTACCAGCAACTTACTAGCGGACTACAATGAACAGTTCTTC.

As to this clonotype: This could be a read error, since a much larger clone is one nucleotide away. The chain uses TRBV7-9 and TRBJ1-4; D perhaps matches TRBD1 (6 bases). The CDR3 covers 14 residues. Trimming removed 7 bases at V and 5 bases at J, with 14 bases between. Germline values: CDR1 SEHNR, CDR2 FQNEAQ (reference sequence). The CDR3: CASNSNTGNEKLFF. The CDR3, as DNA: TGTGCCAGCAACTCGAATACAGGGAATGAAAAACTGTTTTTT.

The chain uses TRBV20-1 and TRBJ2-1; no clear D gene. The CDR3 is 11 amino acids. V shed 0 bases and J shed 6 bases, with 3 bases lying between them. CDR1 is DFQATT, CDR2 SNEGSKA, per germline (reference sequence). CDR3 nucleotide sequence: TGCAGTGCTAGAGACTTCAATGAGCAGTTCTTC. Its translation: CSARDFNEQFF.

The V call is TRBV4-1, the J call TRBJ1-2, with D possibly being TRBD1 (6 bases). Germline V lookup: CDR1 MGHRA, CDR2 YSYEKL. V was cut by 2 bases and J by 6 bases, with 19 bases left in between. This CDR3 region has 16 residues. CDR3 sequence: CASSQSPKTGRDGYTF. CDR3 nucleotide sequence: TGCGCCAGCAGCCAATCTCCAAAAACAGGGCGTGATGGCTACACCTTC.

This clonotype has only a few counts. V is TRBV7-2 and J is TRBJ2-5, with a weak D call TRBD1 (6 bases). V gave up 2 bases and J gave up 5 bases, with 24 bases separating them. This CDR3 comprises 18 residues. Germline CDR1 is SGHTA and CDR2 is FQGNSA. The CDR3 DNA reads as TGTGCCAGCAGCTTACGCTTCCCGACAGGAGGTTACATGGAGACCCAGTACTTC. Amino acids: CASSLRFPTGGYMETQYF.

The sample holds a few counts of this clonotype. The junction departs from the called germline gene at one end, perhaps through a read error. The chain employs TRBV4-1 and TRBJ1-2; D gene unclear. The CDR3 runs to 16 residues. Germline CDR1 and CDR2: MGHRA and YSYEKL. The CDR3 region is CASSQGAPGCDYGYTF. The CDR3 coding sequence is TGCGCCAGCAGCCAAGGTGCGCCGGGGTGCGACTATGGCTACACTTTC.

This clonotype was observed at least ten times. The CDR3 reads CASSRNGQAVNTEAFF. The CDR3 DNA reads as TGTGCCAGCAGCCGCAACGGACAGGCAGTTAACACTGAAGCTTTCTTT. The chain combines TRBV12-3 or TRBV12-4 with TRBJ1-1; TRBD1 agrees at 7 bases. This CDR3 has 16 amino acids. With 6 bases clipped from V and 2 bases from J, the junction kept 12 bases outside the gene matches.

This clonotype appeared a few times. The chain uses TRBV19 and TRBJ2-7; 9 bases fit TRBD2. Per the germline V gene, CDR1 is LNHDA and CDR2 is SQIVND (reference sequence). This CDR3 is 15 amino acids long. V gave up 6 bases and J gave up 1 base; unmatched junction bases: 7. The CDR3 reads CASSPRAGGSYEQYF. The CDR3 region has the DNA TGTGCCAGTAGCCCGCGAGCGGGAGGTTCCTACGAGCAGTACTTC.

Details on this clonotype: The CDR3 ends on some other residue instead of the conserved phenylalanine or tryptophan, so this is likely a read error. The chain uses TRBV6-1 and TRBJ1-1; 7 nucleotides match TRBD1. Trimming cost V 6 bases and J 1 base; bases outside gene matches: 5. There are 14 residues in the CDR3. CDR1 and CDR2 (germline): MNHNS, SASEGT. The CDR3 nucleotides read TGTGCCAGCAGCAGGGACAGCGAGAACACTGAAGCTTTCTTA. Its protein product is CASSRDSENTEAFL.

This clonotype was observed once. At one end, the junction sequence differs from germline, possibly due to a read error. The chain uses TRBV29-1 and TRBJ2-7, with 12 bases lining up with TRBD1. The CDR3 runs 15 residues. The germline CDR1 and CDR2 sequences are SQVTM and ANQGSEA. The chain's CDR3 is CSVEVGTGGAYEQYF. CDR3 nucleotides: TGCAGTGTTGAGGTAGGGACAGGGGGCGCCTACGAGCAGTACTTC.

The rearrangement links TRBV6-1 to TRBJ1-1; D is possibly TRBD1 (6 bases). The V end was cut by 7 bases, the J end by 2 bases, with 20 bases between. CDR3 size: 16 residues. CDR1 and CDR2 from the germline V gene are MNHNS and SASEGT. The CDR3 region is CASTIKRGHPNTEAFF. The CDR3 DNA is TGTGCCAGCACTATAAAACGGGGACATCCTAACACTGAAGCTTTCTTT.

In its sample, this clonotype was seen many times. This chain links TRBV6-2 or TRBV6-3 with TRBJ1-1; D remains ambiguous. The CDR3 contains 15 residues. CDR1 and CDR2 (germline): MNHEY, SVGEGT. V lost 2 bases and J lost 6, with 16 bases in between. The CDR3 DNA reads as TGTGCCAGCAGTTACGTCCCGGACGGACGGTCTGAAGCTTTCTTT. As protein: CASSYVPDGRSEAFF.

This clonotype was counted at least ten times. This CDR3 reads CASSYGAGLGTEAFF. In nucleotides, the CDR3 is TGTGCCAGCAGTTACGGGGCAGGGTTGGGCACTGAAGCTTTCTTT. The rearrangement links TRBV6-5 to TRBJ1-1; TRBD1 is a possible D gene (5 bases). CDR1 is MNHEY and CDR2 is SVGAGI in the germline V gene. Trimming cost V 2 bases and J 4 bases, with 14 bases left between them. This CDR3 is 15 amino acids long.

The table lists this clonotype with many counts. This chain connects TRBV28 to TRBJ2-7; 8 nucleotides line up with TRBD2. Trimming at V came to 7 bases and at J to 3 bases, leaving 11 bases not matched to a gene. The germline CDR1 and CDR2 sequences are MDHEN and SYDVKM. CDR3 length: 15 amino acids. The CDR3 nucleotides are TGTGCCAGCAATTCCCCATCGGGGGGGCACTACGAGCAGTACTTC. Amino acid sequence: CASNSPSGGHYEQYF.

Worth noting for this clonotype: Germline and junction disagree at one end, which may indicate a read error. The genes are TRBV11-3 and TRBJ2-1; D may be TRBD1 (6 bases). CDR3 length: 15 residues. Germline V gives CDR1 SGHNT, CDR2 YENEEA. For the CDR3, the DNA is TGTGCCAGCAGCCATCGGGGTAGGGGGAACAATGAGCTGTTCTTC. It yields the protein CASSHRGRGNNELFF.